This T cell receptor (beta chain) appears in the sequencing data of a study of CD8 T cells in Susac syndrome. This clonotype has just one count. Random hexamers primed reverse transcription of about 0.5 to 1 ug RNA. TCRdb ran MiXCR on the immunoSEQ multiplex PCR reads and lists one entry per CDR3 protein. The sample has some 400,000 distinct CDR3 sequences, 85% to 90% seen once. Germline V gene data show CDR1 as GTSNPN and CDR2 as SVGIG (reference sequence). The CDR3 contains 14 residues. V lost 4 bases, J lost 4 bases, and 16 bases lay in between. FACS enriched CD8+ TEMRA cells, while bulk CD8+ and CD4+ were negatively isolated.

The chain carries TRBV30 and TRBJ1-1; the D gene is possibly TRBD1 (5 bases). Sequenced input: CD8+ T cells from PBMCs. The TCR sequence derives from a human donor with multiple sclerosis. DNA for the CDR3: TGTGCCTGGACATCAGGGATAGGGGCCACTGAAGCTTTCTTT. Protein: CAWTSGIGATEAFF.